The 23 T cell receptor beta chains below were found in one sample sequenced in a study of blood T cell repertoires in COVID-19. This table comes from immunoSEQ multiplex PCR, and its TCRdb copy is limited to in-frame clones, with some not included. The repertoire holds a few hundred thousand clones, with roughly 90% as singletons. The sequenced material came from PBMCs or T cells enriched from blood (not recorded which). The origin of the receptors is a woman under 40 who had recovered from COVID-19.

CDR3 sequence (DNA): TGTGCCAGCTCTTCGGACAGGGCTGGAAACACCATATATTTT. Amino acids: CASSSDRAGNTIYF. This sequence joins TRBV18 and TRBJ1-3; 8 nucleotides align to TRBD1. The CDR3 is 14 amino acids. Germline-derived CDR1 and CDR2 are KGHSH and LQKENI. With V trimmed by 6 bases and J by 2 bases, 3 bases remained unmatched.

The chain recombines TRBV27 with TRBJ2-4; TRBD2 matches 11 bases. The V segment lost 10 bases and the J segment 9 bases; nucleotides outside the gene matches: 20. Germline V gene data show CDR1 as MNHEY and CDR2 as SMNVEV (reference sequence). CDR3 length equals 17 residues. The CDR3 nucleotides read TGTGCCACCGCCTCACTAGCGGGGGCCACCGGGGCTGGCATTCAGTACTTC. Translated, it gives CATASLAGATGAGIQYF.

The V gene is TRBV7-9, the J gene TRBJ1-6; D gene unclear. Trimming shortened V by 5 bases and J by 9 bases, and 11 bases separated the two germline ends. The CDR3 has 13 residues. CDR1 is SEHNR and CDR2 is FQNEAQ in the germline V gene (reference sequence). The DNA for the CDR3 is TGTGCCAGCAGCATTAGTCAGGTTTCACCCCTCCACTTT. It is translated as CASSISQVSPLHF.

This clone was observed a single time. The V call is TRBV6-2 or TRBV6-3, the J call TRBJ2-7; TRBD1 aligns across 11 bases. The CDR3 sequence is 16 residues long. Germline V CDR1 and CDR2: MNHEY, SVGEGT. With 1 base clipped from V and 5 bases from J, the junction kept 7 bases outside the gene matches. The CDR3 region has the DNA TGTGCCAGCAGTTACTTTGGACAGGGGGCAGCCGACGAGCAGTACTTC. This codes for CASSYFGQGAADEQYF.

V gene TRBV28 combines with J gene TRBJ2-1; TRBD1 aligns across 7 bases. V shed 3 bases and J 4 bases; nucleotides not matched to a gene: 3. The germline V gene encodes CDR1 MDHEN and CDR2 SYDVKM. The CDR3 is 14 residues long. The CDR3 region is CASSFTGVYNEQFF. As DNA, the CDR3 is TGTGCCAGCAGTTTTACAGGGGTTTACAATGAGCAGTTCTTC.

The CDR3 coding sequence is TGTGCCAGCAGCTTAGTTGAGGCGAAGACGAAACAAGAGACCCAGTACTTC. Protein product: CASSLVEAKTKQETQYF. This chain connects TRBV7-9 to TRBJ2-5; D unresolved. The V gene's germline CDR1 is SEHNR and CDR2 FQNEAQ (reference sequence). The CDR3 consists of 17 residues. Trimming took off 1 base at V and 2 bases at J, with 17 bases between the two ends.

This chain uses TRBV28 with TRBJ1-1; TRBD1 matches at 8 bases. With V trimmed by 7 bases and J by 8 bases, 12 bases remained unmatched. The CDR3 is 14 residues long. Germline V CDR1 and CDR2: MDHEN, SYDVKM. DNA for the CDR3: TGTGCCAGCACTCCTGGACAGGGCTTGGTGGAAGCTTTCTTT. This translates into CASTPGQGLVEAFF. Drawing the rest from reference TRBV28 and TRBJ1-1, the complete variable domain is DVKVTQSSRYLVKRTGEKVFLECVQDMDHENMFWYRQDPGLGLRLIYFSYDVKMKEKGDIPEGYSVSREKKERFSLILESASTNQTSMYLCASTPGQGLVEAFFGQGTRLTVV.

The rearrangement joins TRBV5-4 to TRBJ2-3; 9 bases align to TRBD2. V shed 4 bases, J shed 6 bases, and the junction held 6 bases outside the gene matches. Germline V gene data show CDR1 as SGHNT and CDR2 as YYREEE (reference sequence). The CDR3 contains 14 residues. CDR3 in DNA: TGTGCCAGCAGCCTCTGGACTAGCGTGGATACGCAGTATTTT. Encoded protein: CASSLWTSVDTQYF.

Remarks on this clone: This same CDR3 is encoded by further DNA sequences in the sample. The chain links TRBV27 to TRBJ1-6, with D perhaps TRBD1 (6 bases). This CDR3 spans 14 amino acids. V was trimmed by 6 bases and J by 5 bases, leaving 11 bases between them. Germline lookup yields CDR1 MNHEY and CDR2 SMNVEV (reference sequence). The CDR3 is CASSLRGNNSPLHF. The CDR3 region has the DNA TGTGCCAGCAGCCTAAGGGGGAATAATTCACCCCTCCACTTT.

This clone was detected only once. The chain links TRBV28 to TRBJ1-2; a weak D match, TRBD1 (6 bases). Germline loops: CDR1 MDHEN, CDR2 SYDVKM. V was cut by 1 base and J by 5 bases, with 14 bases left in between. The CDR3 covers 15 residues. This chain's CDR3 is CASSLSVGQGYGYTF. The CDR3 DNA follows: TGTGCCAGCAGTTTATCCGTCGGGCAGGGGTATGGCTACACCTTC.

This clone was observed a single time. The chain combines TRBV19 with TRBJ2-1; 8 bases are a match to TRBD2. The CDR3 consists of 18 residues. J was trimmed by 8 bases and V by 6 bases; bases with no gene match: 21. Germline lookup yields CDR1 LNHDA and CDR2 SQIVND (reference sequence). CDR3 DNA sequence: TGTGCCAGTAGCCGTAAGACCCCGGGACTAGGATCTGGCTATGAGCAGTTCTTC. This gives the protein CASSRKTPGLGSGYEQFF.

The chain recombines TRBV29-1 with TRBJ2-6; D possibly corresponds to TRBD1 (5 bases). Germline CDR1 is SQVTM and CDR2 is ANQGSEA. V gave up 2 bases and J gave up 4 bases, with 9 bases separating them. The CDR3 is 14 amino acids. The CDR3 loop reads CSVETGSGANVLTF. As DNA, the CDR3 is TGCAGCGTTGAAACAGGCTCCGGGGCCAACGTCCTGACTTTC.

The V and J genes are TRBV3-1 (or the pseudogene TRBV3-2) and TRBJ1-2; 9 bases match TRBD1. The germline V gene has CDR1 LGHDT and CDR2 YNNKEL (reference sequence). V was pared by 2 bases and J by 4 bases, with 11 bases of the junction left unmatched. This CDR3 contains 17 residues. The CDR3 nucleotides read TGTGCCAGCAGCCAAATTTCTTACAGGGGGCAAGCCTATGGCTACACCTTC. Translation: CASSQISYRGQAYGYTF.

This sequence joins TRBV7-3 and TRBJ2-1; TRBD1 is a possible D gene (5 bases). The CDR3 contains 15 residues. From germline, CDR1 is SGHTA and CDR2 FQGTGA. The germline V and J ends were trimmed by 3 bases and 6 bases, with 15 bases remaining between them. The chain's CDR3 is CASSFKGRLGNEQFF. The CDR3 DNA sequence: TGTGCCAGCAGCTTTAAGGGGCGTTTGGGCAATGAGCAGTTCTTC.

V gene TRBV13 combines with J gene TRBJ2-1; 7 bases map to TRBD2. The CDR3 is 17 residues long. Germline CDR1 PRHDT, CDR2 FYEKMQ (reference sequence). V shed 5 bases and J 4 bases; nucleotides not matched to a gene: 14. As DNA, the CDR3 is TGTGCCAGCAGCCCCCCGGGTAGCGGGCCTCATTACAATGAGCAGTTCTTC. It yields the protein CASSPPGSGPHYNEQFF.

The rearrangement uses TRBV7-2 and TRBJ2-3, with TRBD1 identical over 9 bases. The trim removed 4 bases at V and 4 bases at J, leaving 3 bases unmatched. The CDR3 length is 14 residues. CDR1 and CDR2 (germline): SGHTA, FQGNSA. The CDR3 sequence is CASSYWTGADTQYF. CDR3 sequence (DNA): TGTGCCAGCAGCTACTGGACAGGGGCAGATACGCAGTATTTT.

In this sample, this clone turned up a few times. This rearrangement joins TRBV28 to TRBJ2-3, with 7 nucleotides matching TRBD1. Per the germline V gene, CDR1 is MDHEN and CDR2 is SYDVKM. The CDR3 runs to 15 residues. Trimming took 7 bases from V and 1 from J; bases not matched to a gene: 8. CDR3 region: CASTSTGDGTDTQYF. In DNA, the CDR3 is TGTGCCAGCACGTCTACAGGGGACGGCACAGATACGCAGTATTTT.

The chain uses TRBV2 and TRBJ2-3, with D possibly matching TRBD2 (7 bases). V was shortened by 3 bases and J by 2 bases, with 12 bases between the two germline ends. Germline V lookup: CDR1 SNHLY, CDR2 FYNNEI. The CDR3 is 15 residues long. CDR3 nucleotide sequence: TGTGCCAGCAGTGACGGCGGGGGCCCCACAGATACGCAGTATTTT. Its translation: CASSDGGGPTDTQYF.

The chain joins TRBV7-9 to TRBJ2-1, with 7 bases identical to TRBD1. The ends lost 6 bases at V and 9 bases at J; junction bases unmatched: 8. Germline V CDR1 and CDR2: SEHNR, FQNEAQ (reference sequence). CDR3 length: 13 amino acids. CDR3 sequence reads: CASRKTGVAEQFF. The CDR3 coding sequence is TGTGCCAGCAGGAAAACAGGGGTGGCTGAGCAGTTCTTC.

The sample holds one count of this clone. The chain employs TRBV7-9 and TRBJ1-2, with TRBD1 as a possible D gene (5 bases). Trimming shortened V by 1 base and J by 7 bases, and 13 bases separated the two germline ends. The V gene's germline CDR1 is SEHNR and CDR2 FQNEAQ (reference sequence). CDR3 length equals 14 residues. Here the CDR3 DNA reads TGTGCCAGCAGCTTAGACGGGGCCGGGAGTGGCTACACCTTC. Its translation: CASSLDGAGSGYTF.

The V gene is TRBV14, the J gene TRBJ2-3, with D uncertain. CDR3 size: 13 residues. V was shortened by 0 bases and J by 3 bases, with 4 bases between the two germline ends. The germline gives CDR1 SGHDN, CDR2 FVKESK. The CDR3 sequence is CASSQEQTDTQYF. The CDR3 bases are TGTGCCAGCAGCCAAGAACAGACAGATACGCAGTATTTT.

The V gene is TRBV7-6, the J gene TRBJ2-2; the match to TRBD1 covers 12 bases. Per the germline V gene, CDR1 is SGHVS and CDR2 is FNYEAQ. With V trimmed by 0 bases and J by 7 bases, 3 bases remained unmatched. CDR3 length: 16 amino acids. CDR3 protein: CASSLAGTGGSGELFF. The CDR3 nucleotides read TGTGCCAGCAGCTTAGCTGGGACAGGGGGCAGCGGGGAGCTGTTTTTT.

J is TRBJ1-1 and V is TRBV18; D is possibly TRBD1 (6 bases). The CDR3 loop spans 12 amino acids. Germline V gene lookup returns CDR1 KGHSH and CDR2 LQKENI. Trimming stripped 5 bases from V and 7 bases from J, with 11 bases between. Here the CDR3 reads CASSATGREAFF. In DNA, the CDR3 is TGTGCCAGCTCAGCAACAGGGCGTGAAGCTTTCTTT.